These 10 T cell receptor beta chains share one sample of origin, sequenced in a study of beta chain features in type 1 diabetes. Reverse transcription of all isolated RNA meant that expressed TCRB transcripts were sequenced. Here immunoSEQ multiplex PCR was the method, and the copy in TCRdb shows in-frame clones only, minus some. The profile shows under 200,000 clones, about a tenth of them singletons. The study's findings and limits: There was a moderate but significant shortening of TCRB CDR3s in all four CD4+ subsets of Type 1 diabetes patients.

Their antigens remain unidentified. Sequences were obtained from central memory CD4+ T cells from blood. These TCRs come from a man aged 30 to 39 with type 1 diabetes.

In regard to this clone: Distinct nucleotide sequences in the sample also encode this CDR3. The V and J genes are TRBV11-2 and TRBJ2-5; tentatively, D is TRBD2 (5 bases). The CDR3 length is 13 residues. Germline V gene lookup returns CDR1 SGHAT and CDR2 FQNNGV. V lost 0 bases and J lost 5, with 7 bases in between. The chain's CDR3 is CASSLEREETQYF. The CDR3 DNA reads TGTGCCAGCAGCTTAGAGAGGGAGGAGACCCAGTACTTC.

This clone has a handful of counts. This chain links TRBV5-1 with TRBJ2-3, with a weak D call TRBD2 (5 bases). The germline CDR1 and CDR2 sequences are SGHRS and YFSETQ. The V end was cut by 4 bases, the J end by 2 bases, with 11 bases between. The CDR3 extends over 14 amino acids. The CDR3 loop is CASSRQEVTDTQYF. The DNA for the CDR3 is TGCGCCAGCAGCAGGCAGGAGGTCACAGATACGCAGTATTTT. The complete variable domain, with remaining parts taken from reference TRBV5-1 and TRBJ2-3, reads KAGVTQTPRYLIKTRGQQVTLSCSPISGHRSVSWYQQTPGQGLQFLFEYFSETQRNKGNFPGRFSGRQFSNSRSEMNVSTLELGDSALYLCASSRQEVTDTQYFGPGTRLTVL.

There are many counts of this clone. The chain links TRBV10-3 to TRBJ2-1, with 10 bases lining up with TRBD1. The CDR3 has 13 residues. V lost 4 bases, J lost 8 bases, and 2 bases stayed unmatched. Germline assignment: CDR1 ENHRY and CDR2 SYGVKD. In DNA form, the CDR3 reads TGTGCCATCAGTGCGACAGGGGGCCATGAGCAGTTCTTC. Encoded protein: CAISATGGHEQFF.

In this sample, this clone turned up a few times. V usage is TRBV7-2 and J usage is TRBJ2-5, with 7 bases fitting TRBD2. Germline lookup yields CDR1 SGHTA and CDR2 FQGNSA. The CDR3 totals 14 residues. V was clipped by 5 bases and J by 4 bases; unmatched bases: 7. CDR3 protein: CASSPMTSLETQYF. The CDR3 nucleotides are TGTGCCAGCAGCCCTATGACTAGCCTAGAGACCCAGTACTTC.

The gene calls are TRBV18 and TRBJ2-5; 8 nucleotides align to TRBD1. V was pared by 4 bases and J by 4 bases, with 11 bases of the junction left unmatched. Looked up from germline, CDR1 is KGHSH and CDR2 is LQKENI. CDR3 length: 16 residues. The CDR3 loop is CASSRSPGTGGETQYF. The CDR3 DNA follows: TGTGCCAGCTCACGGTCCCCCGGGACAGGAGGAGAGACCCAGTACTTC. Full variable domain (remainder filled in from reference TRBV18 and TRBJ2-5): NAGVMQNPRHLVRRRGQEARLRCSPMKGHSHVYWYRQLPEEGLKFMVYLQKENIIDESGMPKERFSAEFPKEGPSILRIQQVVRGDSAAYFCASSRSPGTGGETQYFGPGTRLLVL.

The V call is TRBV6-5, the J call TRBJ2-3; 8 bases are a match to TRBD1. CDR1 is MNHEY and CDR2 is SVGAGI in the germline V gene. After removal of 2 bases from V and 5 bases from J, the junction contained 6 bases not matched to a gene. The CDR3 consists of 15 residues. CDR3 sequence: CASSYSPGGVDTQYF. DNA for the CDR3: TGTGCCAGCAGTTACAGCCCAGGGGGCGTAGATACGCAGTATTTT.

Only a few counts were recorded for this clone. The chain carries TRBV9 and TRBJ2-1, with TRBD2 matching 8 bases. The germline V gene encodes CDR1 SGDLS and CDR2 YYNGEE. CDR3 length: 16 residues. V was pared by 1 base and J by 1 base, with 4 bases of the junction left unmatched. The CDR3 loop is CASSVSGSGSYNEQFF. In nucleotides, the CDR3 is TGTGCCAGCAGCGTAAGCGGGAGTGGGTCCTACAATGAGCAGTTCTTC. Full variable domain (outside the CDR3, taken from reference TRBV9 and TRBJ2-1): DSGVTQTPKHLITATGQRVTLRCSPRSGDLSVYWYQQSLDQGLQFLIQYYNGEERAKGNILERFSAQQFPDLHSELNLSSLELGDSALYFCASSVSGSGSYNEQFFGPGTRLTVL.

The chain uses TRBV4-2 and TRBJ2-3; tentatively, D is TRBD2 (5 bases). The germline V gene encodes CDR1 LGHNA and CDR2 YNFKEQ. Trimming removed 6 bases at V and 2 bases at J, with 12 bases between. CDR3 size: 14 residues. In DNA, the CDR3 is TGTGCCAGCAGTGGGGAGCCCTCCACAGATACGCAGTATTTT. Translated, it gives CASSGEPSTDTQYF.

The chain combines TRBV28 with TRBJ1-2, with 8 bases matching TRBD1. V was clipped by 3 bases and J by 4 bases; unmatched bases: 7. CDR3 length: 15 residues. Germline lookup yields CDR1 MDHEN and CDR2 SYDVKM. CDR3: CASSFAGTGSYGYTF. CDR3 sequence (DNA): TGTGCCAGCAGTTTTGCCGGGACAGGATCCTATGGCTACACCTTC.

This chain uses TRBV7-3 with TRBJ2-5; 7 positions agree with TRBD1. Trimming at V came to 2 bases and at J to 2 bases, leaving 5 bases not matched to a gene. This CDR3 region has 15 residues. Per germline, CDR1 SGHTA and CDR2 FQGTGA. CDR3 nucleotides: TGTGCCAGCAGCTTAGATTTACAGGGGCAAGAGACCCAGTACTTC. This translates into CASSLDLQGQETQYF.